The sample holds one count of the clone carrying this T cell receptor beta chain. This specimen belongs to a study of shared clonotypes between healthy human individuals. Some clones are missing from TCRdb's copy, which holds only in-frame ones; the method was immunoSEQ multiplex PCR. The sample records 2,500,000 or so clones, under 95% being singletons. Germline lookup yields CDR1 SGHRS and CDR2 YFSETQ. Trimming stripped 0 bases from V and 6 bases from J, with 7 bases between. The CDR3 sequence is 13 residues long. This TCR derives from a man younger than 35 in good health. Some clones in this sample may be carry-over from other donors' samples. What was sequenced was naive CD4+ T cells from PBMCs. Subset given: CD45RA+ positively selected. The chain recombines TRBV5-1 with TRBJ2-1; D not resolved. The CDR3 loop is CASSLVTLNEQFF. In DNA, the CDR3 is TGCGCCAGCAGCTTGGTGACTCTCAATGAGCAGTTCTTC.